The clone carrying this T cell receptor (beta chain) was counted a few times. The antigen is not known. Gene names refer to mouse genes. The read gets to within 1 residue of the CDR3 end, and the germline J gene fills in the rest. The sample belongs to a study of tissue T cells after allogeneic stem cell transplantation. Whole-study findings and limits: Only a limited share of tissue TCRs appeared in blood or spleen.

The table came from immunoSEQ multiplex PCR; TCRdb's copy has only in-frame clones and leaves some out. Among some 22,000 clones listed, about 70% were seen once. The trim removed 4 bases at V and 0 bases at J, leaving 2 bases unmatched. This CDR3 region has 14 residues. The germline CDR1 and CDR2 sequences are NNHNN and SYGAGS (reference sequence). This TCR came from a female BALB/c mouse in good health. For the strain, the MHC haplotype given is H2-d. J is TRBJ2-7 and V is TRBV13-2; 9 bases are shared with TRBD2. Sequenced input: blood. The sequenced part of the CDR3 DNA is TGTGCCAGCGGTCCGACTGGGGGCTCCTATGAACAGTAC. This translates into CASGPTGGSYEQY. The entire CDR3 protein is CASGPTGGSYEQYF.